The 2 T cell receptor beta chains listed next were all sequenced from one sample in a study of response to subunit inactivated influenza vaccine. One entry per CDR3 protein, called by TCRdb with MiXCR from the RT-PCR reads. The repertoire includes some 500,000 distinct CDR3 sequences, about 25% of them detected once, and 1.5% to 2% sits in the top ten. The input for sequencing was CD4+ T cells sorted from PBMCs, taken more than 4 days after vaccination. Source of these receptors: a man between 50 and 59 years old who received an inactivated influenza vaccine.

This chain joins TRBV6-1 and TRBJ2-3; D is perhaps TRBD1 (6 bases). V lost 7 bases, J lost 2 bases, and 16 bases lay in between. The CDR3 spans 15 residues. CDR1 is MNHNS and CDR2 is SASEGT in the germline V gene. The CDR3 loop reads CASKLGQMHTDTQYF. The DNA for the CDR3 is TGTGCCAGCAAGCTCGGACAGATGCACACAGATACGCAGTATTTT.

The genes are TRBV29-1 and TRBJ2-1; D possibly corresponds to TRBD2 (5 bases). V gave up 7 bases and J gave up 6 bases, with 10 bases separating them. The CDR3 spans 11 residues. From germline, CDR1 is SQVTM and CDR2 ANQGSEA. The CDR3 nucleotides read TGCAGCGGCAATCTAGCCAATGAGCAGTTCTTC. It codes for CSGNLANEQFF.